Listed below are T cell receptor beta chains from one sample, sequenced in a study of T-cell reconstitution after alpha-beta-depleted transplantation in children. TCRdb redid the calling of the PCR reads with MiXCR, one entry per CDR3 protein. In the table there are about 600,000 distinct CDR3 sequences, about 23% of which are singletons. Material: PBMCs, mostly from graft donor cells, obtained 360 days after TCRalphabeta/CD19-depleted stem cell transplant. These receptors were collected from a boy under two years old who had a stem cell transplant for acute myeloid leukemia, so the T cells may come from the graft donor. The CDR3 runs from the conserved cysteine through the conserved F or W. Each record gives: V gene, J gene, CDR3 protein.

TRBV19	TRBJ2-1	CASRNSGGSYNEQFF
TRBV20-1	TRBJ1-1	CSARTPEAFF
TRBV24-1	TRBJ2-1	CATSIWNEQFF
TRBV15	TRBJ1-5	CATSRGSQPQHF
TRBV6-1	TRBJ1-5	CASSDPGRGDQPQHF
TRBV4-3	TRBJ2-1	CASSPLPGSEQFF
TRBV5-1	TRBJ2-7	CASSPGTGGEISYEQYF
TRBV29-1	TRBJ1-1	CSVGVMNTEAFF
TRBV6-2/TRBV6-3	TRBJ2-5	CASSYGRRQETQYF
TRBV7-9	TRBJ2-5	CASSIGGETQYF
TRBV12-5	TRBJ2-5	CASCSGTETQYF
TRBV11-1	TRBJ2-1	CASSFRGPRRGYNEQFF
TRBV27	TRBJ2-1	CASSLLPGTSPFGSYNEQFF
TRBV12-3/TRBV12-4	TRBJ1-2	CASSFKGTAYGYTF
TRBV20-1	TRBJ1-6	CSARDMGPYNSPLHF
TRBV6-5	TRBJ2-6	CASSAFSIGSGANVLTF
TRBV6-5	TRBJ2-2	CASSYPVGVTNTGELFF
TRBV21-1	TRBJ2-5	CASSKTQGAQETQYF
TRBV10-3	TRBJ2-3	CAIRLAGGRTDTQYF
TRBV20-1	TRBJ2-5	CSADPDRVETQYF
TRBV11-2	TRBJ2-5	CASSQSRPIDRGYETQYF
TRBV7-8	TRBJ2-2	CASSFTPGLASTGELFF
TRBV12-3/TRBV12-4	TRBJ1-5	CASRLGGQPQHF
TRBV18	TRBJ2-5	CASSNVVRGMETQYF
TRBV5-5	TRBJ2-5	CASSSSGGREETQYF
TRBV10-3	TRBJ2-1	CAISDWGGEQFF
TRBV10-2	TRBJ2-3	CASSAAPDRGDTQYF
TRBV5-1	TRBJ2-7	CASSSDGPTYEQYF
TRBV20-1	TRBJ2-3	CSRPTSGGTDTQYF
TRBV6-5	TRBJ1-1	CASSYAPGHPTEAFF
TRBV6-4	TRBJ2-3	CASSMDRTGDTQYF
TRBV13	TRBJ2-7	CASSSGRGLYEQYF
TRBV9	TRBJ2-2	CASTGQGATGELFF
TRBV4-3	TRBJ2-2	CASSHSGGNTGELFF
TRBV6-5	TRBJ1-6	CASSPQGVGSYNSPLHF
TRBV7-2	TRBJ2-7	CASSLAGQGGYEQYF
TRBV20-1	TRBJ2-1	CSAPRTSGGGYEQFF